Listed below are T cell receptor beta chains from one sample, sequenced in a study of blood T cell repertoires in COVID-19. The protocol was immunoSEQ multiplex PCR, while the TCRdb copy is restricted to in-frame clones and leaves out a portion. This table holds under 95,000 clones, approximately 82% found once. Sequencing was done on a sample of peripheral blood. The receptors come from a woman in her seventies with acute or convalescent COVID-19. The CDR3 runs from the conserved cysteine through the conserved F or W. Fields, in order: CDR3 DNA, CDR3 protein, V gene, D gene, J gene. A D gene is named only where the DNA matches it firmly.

TGTGCCAGCAGTTCGAGCCGCGGGGTATTGGATACGCAGTATTTT,CASSSSRGVLDTQYF,TRBV11-3,NA,TRBJ2-3
TGTGCCAGCAGCCACCTAGCCTCCCTGAATGAGCAGTTCTTC,CASSHLASLNEQFF,TRBV3-1/TRBV3-2,NA,TRBJ2-1
TGTGCCAGCAGGGGACAGGGAGGTCAGCCCCAGCATTTT,CASRGQGGQPQHF,TRBV2,TRBD1,TRBJ1-5
TGTGCCAGCGCACGGACTAGCTCCGGTTCCAATGAGCAGTTCTTC,CASARTSSGSNEQFF,TRBV18,TRBD2,TRBJ2-1
TGCGCCAGCAGCCTGGAGGTTTATAGCAATCAGCCCCAGCATTTT,CASSLEVYSNQPQHF,TRBV4-1,NA,TRBJ1-5
TGCGCCAGCAGCCAAGCTGCGTCAGGTGTATATCAGCCCCAGCATTTT,CASSQAASGVYQPQHF,TRBV4-1,NA,TRBJ1-5
TGCGCCAGCAGCTTGATCCAGGCTAATACGAACACTGAAGCTTTCTTT,CASSLIQANTNTEAFF,TRBV5-1,NA,TRBJ1-1
TGCGCCAGCAGACAGGGTGATTCCTACGAGCAGTACTTC,CASRQGDSYEQYF,TRBV10-2,NA,TRBJ2-7
TGCGCCAGCAGCTTCACCACAGGGTTGACCACGGCTTTCTTT,CASSFTTGLTTAFF,TRBV5-1,NA,TRBJ1-1
TGTGCCAGCCCCGGCGGGGGGCCAGATACGCAGTATTTT,CASPGGGPDTQYF,TRBV21-1,NA,TRBJ2-3
TGCAGCGTAGGGACAGGGGACGGCTACACCTTC,CSVGTGDGYTF,TRBV29-1,TRBD1,TRBJ1-2